These 22 T cell receptor beta chains came from one sample sequenced in a study of shared clonotypes between healthy human individuals. Only in-frame clones appear in the TCRdb table, and some are missing; sequencing was by immunoSEQ multiplex PCR. The data show more than 2 million clones, about 94% seen once. The sequenced material came from naive CD4+ T cells sorted from blood. As to subset: CD45RA+ positively selected. Source of these receptors: a man between 18 and 35 years old in good health.

This chain links TRBV5-1 with TRBJ2-1, with D possibly matching TRBD2 (6 bases). Trimming pared 1 base from V and 3 bases from J, leaving 11 bases between. Germline-derived CDR1 and CDR2 are SGHRS and YFSETQ. The CDR3 runs 15 residues. The CDR3: CASSLRGSDYNEQFF. The CDR3 DNA reads TGCGCCAGCAGCTTGCGGGGGTCTGACTACAATGAGCAGTTCTTC.

CDR3 loop: CASSMAGSYEQYF. Here the CDR3 DNA reads TGTGCCAGCAGCATGGCCGGGAGTTACGAGCAGTACTTC. V usage is TRBV6-5 and J usage is TRBJ2-7; the D gene is possibly TRBD2 (6 bases). The CDR3 has 13 residues. Germline V CDR1 and CDR2: MNHEY, SVGAGI. V lost 6 bases, J lost 4 bases, and 13 bases lay in between.

The rearrangement links TRBV27 to TRBJ2-1; the D is unclear. V was clipped by 1 base and J by 1 base, with 8 bases between them. This CDR3 spans 15 amino acids. CDR1 and CDR2 from the germline V gene are MNHEY and SMNVEV (reference sequence). The DNA of the CDR3 is TGTGCCAGCAGTTTATACGGCGGATCCTACAATGAGCAGTTCTTC. It translates to CASSLYGGSYNEQFF.

This clone was counted a single time. J is TRBJ2-5 and V is TRBV30, with 10 bases lining up with TRBD2. J lost 5 bases, V lost 5 bases, and 20 bases had no gene match. Germline V gene sequence: CDR1 GTSNPN, CDR2 SVGIG (reference sequence). The CDR3 has 18 amino acids. CDR3 sequence reads: CAWQWGRTSGTSGETQYF. For the CDR3, the DNA is TGTGCCTGGCAATGGGGTAGAACTAGCGGGACATCTGGGGAGACCCAGTACTTC.

V and J are TRBV6-5 and TRBJ1-2; possible D gene TRBD1, 6 bases. The CDR3 length is 14 residues. From germline, CDR1 is MNHEY and CDR2 SVGAGI. V was pared by 2 bases and J by 8 bases, with 15 bases between. The CDR3 sequence is CASSYRTGRGGYTF. The CDR3 nucleotides are TGTGCCAGCAGTTACCGAACAGGGAGAGGAGGCTACACCTTC.

The rearrangement joins TRBV10-3 to TRBJ1-2; D is uncertain. Germline assignment: CDR1 ENHRY and CDR2 SYGVKD. V lost 6 bases and J lost 8, with 19 bases in between. CDR3 length equals 14 residues. This CDR3 reads CAISASGREEGYTF. The CDR3 DNA reads TGTGCCATCAGCGCTTCCGGTCGGGAAGAGGGCTACACCTTC.

In DNA form, the CDR3 reads TGTGCCAGCAGCTTGGTAGACGACACTGAAGCTTTCTTT. It encodes CASSLVDDTEAFF. The V and J genes are TRBV5-4 and TRBJ1-1; D ambiguous. Germline V gene data show CDR1 as SGHNT and CDR2 as YYREEE (reference sequence). The CDR3 has 13 residues. The V end lost 0 bases, the J end lost 3 bases, and 6 bases lay between the germline ends.

The CDR3 loop reads CAISDGGGGAQYF. The CDR3 nucleotides are TGTGCCATCAGTGACGGCGGAGGAGGGGCCCAGTACTTC. The genes are TRBV10-3 and TRBJ2-5; D may be TRBD2 (6 bases). This CDR3 has 13 residues. The ends were cut back, 3 bases at V and 9 bases at J, with 14 bases in the middle. Germline V CDR1 and CDR2: ENHRY, SYGVKD.

The chain employs TRBV4-3 and TRBJ2-7, with 8 bases fitting TRBD1. Trimming at V came to 4 bases and at J to 6 bases, leaving 14 bases not matched to a gene. This CDR3 has 16 residues. Germline CDR1 LGHNA, CDR2 YSLEER. CDR3 nucleotide sequence: TGCGCCAGCAGCCTGGGGGCTACAGGGGGACTCTCCGAGCAGTACTTC. This translates into CASSLGATGGLSEQYF.

J is TRBJ2-5 and V is TRBV7-9; TRBD1 is a possible D gene (6 bases). Germline CDR1 reads SEHNR; CDR2 reads FQNEAQ (reference sequence). The CDR3 has 17 residues. V lost 1 base, J lost 1 base, and 16 bases lay in between. The CDR3 sequence: CASSLGAKQGTQETQYF. CDR3 bases: TGTGCCAGCAGCTTAGGGGCTAAACAGGGAACCCAAGAGACCCAGTACTTC.

A note on this clone: A much larger clone is a single base away; this may be a read error. Other nucleotide sequences in the sample specify the same CDR3. The genes are TRBV6-5 and TRBJ1-1, with TRBD1 matching 8 bases. Germline CDR1 MNHEY, CDR2 SVGAGI. V gave up 6 bases and J gave up 2 bases; unmatched junction bases: 2. This CDR3 spans 13 amino acids. The CDR3 nucleotides are TGTGCCAGCAGGGCAGGGGGCAACACTGAAGCTTTCTTT. It yields the protein CASRAGGNTEAFF.

The chain combines TRBV30 with TRBJ1-1; TRBD1 matches 8 bases. Germline V gene sequence: CDR1 GTSNPN, CDR2 SVGIG (reference sequence). The CDR3 totals 14 residues. Trimming cost V 4 bases and J 4 bases; bases outside gene matches: 8. The CDR3 here is CAWTPDRASTEAFF. The DNA for the CDR3 is TGTGCCTGGACCCCGGACAGGGCGAGCACTGAAGCTTTCTTT.

This clone showed up just a few times. This chain links TRBV25-1 with TRBJ1-4, with 7 bases aligning to TRBD1. The CDR3 runs 14 residues. V was pared by 4 bases and J by 7 bases, with 6 bases of the junction left unmatched. The germline CDR1 and CDR2 sequences are MGHDK and SYGVNS. The CDR3 region has the DNA TGTGCCAGCAGTGGACAGGGTGGGGGTGAAAAACTGTTTTTT. Amino acid sequence: CASSGQGGGEKLFF.

J is TRBJ1-1 and V is TRBV5-1; 8 bases fit TRBD1. The trim removed 0 bases at V and 3 bases at J, leaving 7 bases unmatched. The CDR3 covers 16 residues. Germline CDR1 SGHRS, CDR2 YFSETQ. CDR3 sequence (DNA): TGCGCCAGCAGCTTGGCGACAGGGGTAAGGGACACTGAAGCTTTCTTT. The encoded protein is CASSLATGVRDTEAFF.

This chain links TRBV10-1 with TRBJ2-1; 15 bases line up with TRBD2. Germline V gene lookup returns CDR1 WNHNN and CDR2 SYGVQD (reference sequence). This CDR3 has 17 amino acids. Germline trimming cut 3 bases from V and 6 bases from J; bases unmatched to any gene: 6. The CDR3 loop is CASSDPGTSGRSNEQFF. The CDR3 DNA is TGCGCCAGCAGTGACCCCGGGACTAGCGGGAGGTCCAATGAGCAGTTCTTC.

The chain has TRBV5-4 and TRBJ1-1; D gene uncertain. V gave up 4 bases and J gave up 0 bases, with 16 bases separating them. Germline assignment: CDR1 SGHNT and CDR2 YYREEE (reference sequence). The CDR3 has 16 amino acids. The CDR3 protein is CASSPNPRDLNTEAFF. The CDR3 DNA reads as TGTGCCAGCAGCCCTAACCCTCGCGACCTGAACACTGAAGCTTTCTTT.

This clone was seen a single time. The V gene is TRBV7-2, the J gene TRBJ2-3; D perhaps matches TRBD2 (6 bases). The CDR3 is 16 amino acids. Germline assignment: CDR1 SGHTA and CDR2 FQGNSA. Trimming left V 4 bases short and J 1 base short, with 15 bases between. This chain's CDR3 is CASSSFRGIGTDTQYF. The CDR3, as DNA: TGTGCCAGCAGCTCGTTTCGGGGGATTGGCACAGATACGCAGTATTTT.

The rearrangement joins TRBV19 to TRBJ1-2; TRBD1 is a possible D gene (6 bases). Germline-derived CDR1 and CDR2 are LNHDA and SQIVND (reference sequence). The CDR3 loop spans 14 amino acids. V shed 6 bases and J shed 4 bases, with 15 bases lying between them. The CDR3 loop reads CASRPRQDSYGYTF. CDR3 DNA sequence: TGTGCCAGTAGACCCCGACAGGACTCCTATGGCTACACCTTC.

As concerns this clone: Distinct nucleotide sequences in the sample also encode this CDR3. The chain joins TRBV11-3 to TRBJ2-3; 11 nucleotides match TRBD2. CDR1 and CDR2 from the germline V gene are SGHNT and YENEEA. V was pared by 1 base and J by 1 base, with 1 base of the junction left unmatched. There are 16 residues in the CDR3. This chain's CDR3 is CASSLGGLAGTDTQYF. The DNA for the CDR3 is TGTGCCAGCAGCTTAGGGGGACTAGCGGGCACAGATACGCAGTATTTT.

The CDR3 nucleotides are TGTGCCACCCACAGGGGTTACACTGAAGCTTTCTTT. As protein: CATHRGYTEAFF. The V call is TRBV6-5, the J call TRBJ1-1; 7 nucleotides align to TRBD1. CDR1 and CDR2 from the germline V gene are MNHEY and SVGAGI. With 10 bases clipped from V and 3 bases from J, the junction kept 5 bases outside the gene matches. The CDR3 is 12 residues long.

The J gene is TRBJ1-5, the V gene TRBV25-1, with 9 bases fitting TRBD1. The V gene's germline CDR1 is MGHDK and CDR2 SYGVNS. V was pared by 3 bases and J by 6 bases, with 6 bases of the junction left unmatched. This CDR3 spans 15 amino acids. CDR3 sequence: CASSDWDRAVQPQHF. The CDR3 DNA reads TGTGCCAGCAGTGACTGGGACAGGGCGGTTCAGCCCCAGCATTTT.

The chain recombines TRBV7-9 with TRBJ2-1; 11 positions match TRBD2. Trimming at V came to 4 bases and at J to 8 bases, leaving 19 bases not matched to a gene. CDR3 size: 19 residues. Germline CDR1 reads SEHNR; CDR2 reads FQNEAQ (reference sequence). The CDR3 bases are TGTGCCAGCAGCTCCTCCTGGACTAGCGGGTACAGGCCCATCCATGAGCAGTTCTTC. Its protein is CASSSSWTSGYRPIHEQFF.